Each of the 26 T cell receptor beta chains below was sequenced from the same sample in a study of T cell changes during pregnancy in multiple sclerosis. The protocol was immunoSEQ multiplex PCR, while the TCRdb copy is restricted to in-frame clones and leaves out a portion. The data hold 55,000 to 65,000 clones, with about 87% observed a single time. Specimen: peripheral blood, collected in the first trimester of pregnancy. The receptors shown here come from a female donor in good health, enrolled as a control in a pregnancy study.

J is TRBJ1-1 and V is TRBV19; 8 bases map to TRBD1. The germline CDR1 and CDR2 sequences are LNHDA and SQIVND (reference sequence). The ends lost 6 bases at V and 8 bases at J; junction bases unmatched: 14. The CDR3 extends over 15 amino acids. The CDR3 loop reads CASRDQGAVSGEAFF. CDR3 nucleotides: TGTGCCAGTAGGGACCAGGGGGCCGTCTCAGGGGAAGCTTTCTTT. Combining the CDR3 with reference TRBV19 and TRBJ1-1 gives the whole variable domain DGGITQSPKYLFRKEGQNVTLSCEQNLNHDAMYWYRQDPGQGLRLIYYSQIVNDFQKGDIAEGYSVSREKKESFPLTVTSAQKNPTAFYLCASRDQGAVSGEAFFGQGTRLTVV.

The CDR3 coding sequence is TGTGCCAGTAGCGGAAGACAGGGTGTAGAAGCTTTCTTT. Encoded protein: CASSGRQGVEAFF. The V call is TRBV19, the J call TRBJ1-1, with TRBD1 identical over 7 bases. V was clipped by 6 bases and J by 8 bases; unmatched bases: 9. This CDR3 contains 13 residues. The germline CDR1 and CDR2 sequences are LNHDA and SQIVND (reference sequence).

This chain joins TRBV12-5 and TRBJ2-5, with a weak D call TRBD2 (5 bases). Trimming left V 2 bases short and J 4 bases short, with 8 bases between. CDR3 length: 13 amino acids. The V gene's germline CDR1 is LGHNT and CDR2 FRNRAP. Here the CDR3 reads CASGLFAGETQYF. DNA for the CDR3: TGTGCTAGTGGTTTGTTTGCGGGAGAGACCCAGTACTTC.

V gene TRBV12-5 combines with J gene TRBJ2-1, with 10 bases lining up with TRBD1. Germline CDR1 LGHNT, CDR2 FRNRAP. V trimming: 1 base; J trimming: 6 bases; junction bases outside the gene matches: 0. The CDR3 covers 14 residues. CDR3 in amino acids: CASGLGTGGNEQFF. The CDR3 DNA reads as TGTGCTAGTGGTTTGGGGACAGGGGGCAATGAGCAGTTCTTC.

CDR3 nucleotide sequence: TGTGCCAGCAGGGAGACAGGGGACCTCTACGAGCAGTACTTC. Protein: CASRETGDLYEQYF. The gene calls are TRBV6-5 and TRBJ2-7; 8 positions match TRBD1. V lost 6 bases, J lost 3 bases, and 7 bases stayed unmatched. Germline CDR1 and CDR2: MNHEY and SVGAGI. CDR3 length: 14 residues.

The chain recombines TRBV14 with TRBJ2-2; D is perhaps TRBD1 (6 bases). CDR1 is SGHDN and CDR2 is FVKESK in the germline V gene. Between the trimmed V and J ends, which lost 4 bases and 6 bases, there was a span of 15 bases. CDR3 length: 15 amino acids. The CDR3 protein is CASSLRQVGAGELFF. The CDR3 DNA reads TGTGCCAGCAGCCTAAGACAGGTCGGCGCCGGGGAGCTGTTTTTT.

The V call is TRBV6-1, the J call TRBJ1-5, with D uncertain. Germline V gene sequence: CDR1 MNHNS, CDR2 SASEGT. The CDR3 runs 12 residues. V dropped 9 bases and J dropped 3 bases, with 9 bases sitting between them. CDR3 residues: CASRGINQPQHF. The CDR3 nucleotides read TGTGCCAGTCGAGGGATCAATCAGCCCCAGCATTTT.

The gene calls are TRBV7-2 and TRBJ2-7; weak D call: TRBD2 (5 bases). The germline V gene has CDR1 SGHTA and CDR2 FQGNSA. The CDR3 spans 13 residues. Trimming took off 1 base at V and 6 bases at J, with 10 bases between the two ends. The DNA for the CDR3 is TGTGCCAGCAGCTTAGGCCTTAGCGCCGAGCAGTACTTC. Protein sequence: CASSLGLSAEQYF.

V usage is TRBV9 and J usage is TRBJ1-4; TRBD1 might be the D (5 bases). Germline V gene data show CDR1 as SGDLS and CDR2 as YYNGEE. Between the trimmed V and J ends, which lost 0 bases and 2 bases, there was a span of 17 bases. The CDR3 has 18 amino acids. Here the CDR3 reads CASSVVGGLCFTNEKLFF. The CDR3 DNA sequence: TGTGCCAGCAGCGTAGTGGGGGGACTATGTTTTACTAATGAAAAACTGTTTTTT.

This sequence joins TRBV5-6 and TRBJ1-2; 8 positions match TRBD1. From germline, CDR1 is SGHDT and CDR2 YYEEEE. V lost 2 bases and J lost 3; bases outside the gene matches: 3. The CDR3 is made up of 14 amino acids. CDR3 in amino acids: CASSLETGDYGYTF. CDR3 sequence (DNA): TGTGCCAGCAGCTTAGAGACAGGGGACTATGGCTACACCTTC.

The V and J genes are TRBV6-5 and TRBJ1-3; no clear D gene. CDR1 MNHEY and CDR2 SVGAGI come from the germline V gene. V was trimmed by 6 bases and J by 1 base, leaving 13 bases between them. The CDR3 contains 15 residues. This CDR3 reads CASSLSLYSGNTIYF. As DNA, the CDR3 is TGTGCCAGCAGCCTCAGTTTATATTCTGGAAACACCATATATTTT.

This chain connects TRBV5-1 to TRBJ1-6; no clear D gene. The CDR3 has 13 residues. V was clipped by 0 bases and J by 11 bases, with 9 bases between them. Germline CDR1 is SGHRS and CDR2 is YFSETQ. CDR3 residues: CASSLANTPPLHF. The DNA of the CDR3 is TGCGCCAGCAGCTTGGCAAACACCCCACCCCTCCACTTT.

The chain has TRBV2 and TRBJ2-5; the match to TRBD2 covers 8 bases. The CDR3 length is 15 residues. V was pared by 3 bases and J by 5 bases, with 8 bases of the junction left unmatched. Per the germline V gene, CDR1 is SNHLY and CDR2 is FYNNEI. In DNA, the CDR3 is TGTGCCAGCAGTGATTTTAGCGGGGCGGGGGAGACCCAGTACTTC. It yields the protein CASSDFSGAGETQYF. Combining the CDR3 with reference TRBV2 and TRBJ2-5 gives the whole variable domain EPEVTQTPSHQVTQMGQEVILRCVPISNHLYFYWYRQILGQKVEFLVSFYNNEISEKSEIFDDQFSVERPDGSNFTLKIRSTKLEDSAMYFCASSDFSGAGETQYFGPGTRLLVL.

This clone has only one observation. The chain uses TRBV18 and TRBJ2-2, with a possible D match to TRBD1 (6 bases). The CDR3 runs to 16 residues. The V and J ends lost 3 bases and 1 base respectively, with 12 bases between them. The germline V gene has CDR1 KGHSH and CDR2 LQKENI. This chain's CDR3 is CASSPVKTGNTGELFF. DNA of the CDR3: TGTGCCAGCTCACCGGTTAAGACAGGGAACACCGGGGAGCTGTTTTTT.

The chain carries TRBV27 and TRBJ2-1; possibly TRBD1 for D (5 bases). The CDR3 is 13 amino acids. Germline lookup yields CDR1 MNHEY and CDR2 SMNVEV (reference sequence). Trimming took 2 bases from V and 4 from J, leaving 6 bases between them. CDR3 sequence reads: CASSLAGYNEQFF. The CDR3 DNA follows: TGTGCCAGCAGTTTAGCAGGGTACAATGAGCAGTTCTTC.

The chain employs TRBV30 and TRBJ1-5; D is unclear. The CDR3 extends over 15 amino acids. The V end lost 2 bases, the J end lost 4 bases, and 15 bases lay between the germline ends. Germline V gives CDR1 GTSNPN, CDR2 SVGIG (reference sequence). The CDR3 here is CAWSRDHVVNQPQHF. DNA of the CDR3: TGTGCCTGGAGTCGGGATCATGTGGTGAATCAGCCCCAGCATTTT.

This rearrangement joins TRBV4-1 to TRBJ2-3, with D perhaps TRBD2 (6 bases). CDR3 length: 16 amino acids. V was clipped by 0 bases and J by 8 bases, with 18 bases between them. Germline loops: CDR1 MGHRA, CDR2 YSYEKL. CDR3 sequence reads: CASSQDMAAGPVTQYF. DNA for the CDR3: TGCGCCAGCAGCCAAGATATGGCGGCGGGGCCGGTTACGCAGTATTTT.

The rearrangement joins TRBV20-1 to TRBJ2-2; D gene unclear. The germline gives CDR1 DFQATT, CDR2 SNEGSKA (reference sequence). V lost 6 bases to trimming and J lost 5 bases, with 7 bases between them. The CDR3 runs to 11 residues. CDR3 in DNA: TGCAGTGCCCCAGTAACCGGGGAGCTGTTTTTT. Translating gives CSAPVTGELFF.

The V call is TRBV2, the J call TRBJ2-3; D gene ambiguous. V shed 8 bases and J shed 0 bases, with 9 bases lying between them. The germline V gene has CDR1 SNHLY and CDR2 FYNNEI. The CDR3 extends over 13 amino acids. The CDR3 loop reads CASSGDSTDTQYF. For the CDR3, the DNA is TGTGCCAGCTCCGGAGATAGCACAGATACGCAGTATTTT. The full variable domain, rest sourced from reference TRBV2 and TRBJ2-3, is EPEVTQTPSHQVTQMGQEVILRCVPISNHLYFYWYRQILGQKVEFLVSFYNNEISEKSEIFDDQFSVERPDGSNFTLKIRSTKLEDSAMYFCASSGDSTDTQYFGPGTRLTVL.

This chain links TRBV29-1 with TRBJ2-7, with TRBD2 matching 8 bases. The ends lost 6 bases at V and 5 bases at J; junction bases unmatched: 6. The CDR3 runs to 12 residues. Germline CDR1 SQVTM, CDR2 ANQGSEA. The CDR3 sequence is CSVSTSDDEQYF. The CDR3 DNA is TGCAGCGTGTCGACTAGCGACGACGAGCAGTACTTC.

This sequence joins TRBV6-5 and TRBJ2-2; D possibly corresponds to TRBD2 (5 bases). The CDR3 is made up of 15 amino acids. Germline values: CDR1 MNHEY, CDR2 SVGAGI. V shed 2 bases and J shed 5 bases, with 12 bases lying between them. CDR3 DNA sequence: TGTGCCAGCAGTTACGACGGACGAGGGACCGGGGAGCTGTTTTTT. This translates into CASSYDGRGTGELFF.

This clone appeared a few times. This rearrangement joins TRBV4-3 to TRBJ2-6; a possible D gene is TRBD2 (7 bases). The CDR3 length is 18 residues. V lost 1 base and J lost 0, with 13 bases in between. Germline lookup yields CDR1 LGHNA and CDR2 YSLEER. CDR3 in amino acids: CASSQAGEGISGANVLTF. The CDR3 DNA follows: TGCGCCAGCAGCCAAGCAGGGGAGGGGATCTCTGGGGCCAACGTCCTGACTTTC.

The rearrangement links TRBV7-7 to TRBJ2-5; 8 positions match TRBD2. Trimming removed 1 base from V and 1 base from J; junction bases left unmatched: 2. Germline-derived CDR1 and CDR2 are SSHAT and FNYEAQ (reference sequence). The CDR3 length is 15 residues. CDR3 sequence reads: CASSLVLAGQETQYF. CDR3 in DNA: TGTGCCAGCAGCTTAGTGCTAGCGGGCCAAGAGACCCAGTACTTC.

The chain uses TRBV30 and TRBJ1-1, with D possibly matching TRBD1 (5 bases). V dropped 6 bases and J dropped 5 bases, with 10 bases sitting between them. Germline assignment: CDR1 GTSNPN and CDR2 SVGIG (reference sequence). The CDR3 extends over 11 amino acids. The CDR3 nucleotides are TGTGCCTGTTCAGGGAATACTGAAGCTTTCTTT. Translation: CACSGNTEAFF.

The chain uses TRBV2 and TRBJ1-5; D is perhaps TRBD1 (6 bases). CDR1 SNHLY and CDR2 FYNNEI come from the germline V gene. Trimming removed 6 bases from V and 0 bases from J, with 12 bases in between. The CDR3 covers 15 residues. As DNA, the CDR3 is TGTGCCAGCAGAAATCAGGGGCGTAGCAATCAGCCCCAGCATTTT. It yields the protein CASRNQGRSNQPQHF.

This chain connects TRBV7-2 to TRBJ1-2; 11 bases fit TRBD1. Germline trimming cut 5 bases from V and 2 bases from J; bases unmatched to any gene: 10. CDR1 is SGHTA and CDR2 is FQGNSA in the germline V gene. The CDR3 loop spans 17 amino acids. CDR3 protein: CASSGRTGGNLNYGYTF. CDR3 in DNA: TGTGCCAGCAGCGGGAGGACAGGGGGCAACTTGAACTATGGCTACACCTTC.